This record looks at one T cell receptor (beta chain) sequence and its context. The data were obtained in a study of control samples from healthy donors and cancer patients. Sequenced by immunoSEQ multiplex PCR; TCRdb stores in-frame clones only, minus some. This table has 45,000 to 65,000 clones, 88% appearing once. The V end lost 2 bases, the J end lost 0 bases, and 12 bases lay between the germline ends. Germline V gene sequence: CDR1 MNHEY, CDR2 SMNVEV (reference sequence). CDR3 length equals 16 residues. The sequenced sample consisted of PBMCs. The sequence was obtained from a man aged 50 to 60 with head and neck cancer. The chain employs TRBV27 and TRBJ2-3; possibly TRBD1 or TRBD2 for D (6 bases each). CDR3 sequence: CASSLKRGTSTDTQYF. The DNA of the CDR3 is TGTGCCAGCAGTTTAAAGAGGGGGACTAGCACAGATACGCAGTATTTT.